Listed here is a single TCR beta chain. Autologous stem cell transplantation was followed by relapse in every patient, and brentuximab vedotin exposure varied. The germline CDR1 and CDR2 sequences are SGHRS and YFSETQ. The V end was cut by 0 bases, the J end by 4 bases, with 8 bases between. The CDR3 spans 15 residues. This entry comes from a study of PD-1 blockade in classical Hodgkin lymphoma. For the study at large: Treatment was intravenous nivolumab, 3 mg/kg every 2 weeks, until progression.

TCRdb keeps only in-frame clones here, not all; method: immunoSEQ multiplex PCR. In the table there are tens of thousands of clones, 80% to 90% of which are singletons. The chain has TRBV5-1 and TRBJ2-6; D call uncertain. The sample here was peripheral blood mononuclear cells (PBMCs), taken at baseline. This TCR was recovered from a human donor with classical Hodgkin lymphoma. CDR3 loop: CASSLVTAGANVLTF. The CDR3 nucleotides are TGCGCCAGCAGCTTGGTGACTGCGGGGGCCAACGTCCTGACTTTC.